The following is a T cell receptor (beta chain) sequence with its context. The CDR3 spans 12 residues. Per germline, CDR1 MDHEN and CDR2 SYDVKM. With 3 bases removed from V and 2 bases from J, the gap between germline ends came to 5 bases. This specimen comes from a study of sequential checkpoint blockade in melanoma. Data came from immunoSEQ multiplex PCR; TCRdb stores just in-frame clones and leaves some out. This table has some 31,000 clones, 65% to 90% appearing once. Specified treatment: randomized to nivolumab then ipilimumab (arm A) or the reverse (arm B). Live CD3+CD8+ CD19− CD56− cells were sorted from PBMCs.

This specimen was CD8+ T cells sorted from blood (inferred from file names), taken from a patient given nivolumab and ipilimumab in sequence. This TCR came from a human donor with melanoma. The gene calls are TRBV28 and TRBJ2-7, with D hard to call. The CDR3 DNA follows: TGTGCCAGCAGTTTCGGAGCCTACGAGCAGTACTTC. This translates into CASSFGAYEQYF.